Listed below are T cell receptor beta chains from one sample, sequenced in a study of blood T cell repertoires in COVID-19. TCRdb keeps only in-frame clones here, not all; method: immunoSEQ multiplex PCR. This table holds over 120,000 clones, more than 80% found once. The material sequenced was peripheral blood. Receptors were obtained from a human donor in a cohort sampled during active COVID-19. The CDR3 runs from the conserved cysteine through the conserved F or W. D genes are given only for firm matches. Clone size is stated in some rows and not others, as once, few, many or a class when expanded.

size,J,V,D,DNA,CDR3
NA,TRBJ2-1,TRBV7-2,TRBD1,TGTGCCAGCAGCTTTGACAGGGGCTTATATGATGAGCAGTTCTTC,CASSFDRGLYDEQFF
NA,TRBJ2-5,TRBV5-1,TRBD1,TGCGCCAGCAGCTGGCCCGGGACAGAAGAGACCCAGTACTTC,CASSWPGTEETQYF
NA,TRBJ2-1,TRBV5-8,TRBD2,TGTGCCAGCAGCCCATCTAGCGGGGGAGCCTACAATGAGCAGTTCTTC,CASSPSSGGAYNEQFF
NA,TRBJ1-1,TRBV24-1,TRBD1,TGTGCCACCAGTGATTTGCGGACAGGGGAAGCTTTCTTT,CATSDLRTGEAFF
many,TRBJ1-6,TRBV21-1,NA,TGTGCCAGCAGCAAAGAAAGGCCAGGGAATTCACCCCTCCACTTT,CASSKERPGNSPLHF
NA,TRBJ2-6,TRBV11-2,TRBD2,TGTGCCAGCAGCTTATGGACTAGCGATCGCTCTGGGGCCAACGTCCTGACTTTC,CASSLWTSDRSGANVLTF
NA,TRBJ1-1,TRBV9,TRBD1,TGTGCCAGCAGTCCACAGGGGGCGAGGGAGAACACTGAAGCTTTCTTT,CASSPQGARENTEAFF
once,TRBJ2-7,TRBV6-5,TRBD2,TGTGCCAGCGGGGTAGCGGGGGGCTACGAGCAGTACTTC,CASGVAGGYEQYF
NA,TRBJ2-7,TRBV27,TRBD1,TGTGCCAGCAGTTCTACAGGGGGCGCAACCTACGAGCAGTACTTC,CASSSTGGATYEQYF
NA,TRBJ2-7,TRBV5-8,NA,TGTGCCAGCAGCTTGTCCCGGTACGAGCAGTACTTC,CASSLSRYEQYF
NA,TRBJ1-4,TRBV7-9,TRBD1,TGTGCCAGCAGTCGGGACAGCGCTAATGAAAAACTGTTTTTT,CASSRDSANEKLFF
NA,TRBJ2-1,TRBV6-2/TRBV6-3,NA,TGTGCCAGCAGCGCACTAGGGTACGGTGAGCAGTTCTTC,CASSALGYGEQFF
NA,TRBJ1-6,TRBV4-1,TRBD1,TGCGCCAGCAGCCAAGAGGGACAGGGAGGGAATTCACCCCTCCACTTT,CASSQEGQGGNSPLHF
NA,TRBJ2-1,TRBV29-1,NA,TGCAGCGTTGAAGACAGTGAGCAGTTCTTC,CSVEDSEQFF
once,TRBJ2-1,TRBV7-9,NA,TGTGCCAGCAGCCTACCCCCCAATGAGCAGTTCTTC,CASSLPPNEQFF
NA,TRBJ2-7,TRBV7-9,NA,TGTGCCAGCAGCTTAGGGGAGCTTTACGAGCAGTACTTC,CASSLGELYEQYF
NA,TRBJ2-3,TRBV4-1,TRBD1,TGCGCCAGCAGCCAAAAGGCCCTATGGGACAGGGGGCTGGGGACGCAGTATTTT,CASSQKALWDRGLGTQYF
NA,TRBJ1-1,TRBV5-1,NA,TGCGCCAGCAGCTCCCAAACCCCCGACGCCTCATCTCAGCGACTAGCTGAAGCTTTCTTT,CASSSQTPDASSQRLAEAFF
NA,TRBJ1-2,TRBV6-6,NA,TGTGCCAGCAGTCAACGACAGGACTATGGCTACACCTTC,CASSQRQDYGYTF
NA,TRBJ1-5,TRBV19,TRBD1,TGTGCCAGTAGGGCCCGCGACAGGGGCGGTCAGCCCCAGCATTTT,CASRARDRGGQPQHF
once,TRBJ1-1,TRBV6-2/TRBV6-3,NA,TGTGCCAGCAGTCCGCAGGGAAACACTGAAGCTTTCTTT,CASSPQGNTEAFF
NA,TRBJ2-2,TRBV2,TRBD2,TGTGCCAGCAGACTAGCGGATAACACCGGGGAGCTGTTTTTT,CASRLADNTGELFF
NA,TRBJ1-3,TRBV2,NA,TGTGCCAGCAGTGACAGGGTGCCTGGAAACACCATATATTTT,CASSDRVPGNTIYF
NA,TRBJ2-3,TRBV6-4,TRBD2,TGTGCCAGCAGTGAGCGGGAGCGAAGCACAGATACGCAGTATTTT,CASSERERSTDTQYF
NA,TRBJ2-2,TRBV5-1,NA,TGCGCCAGCAGCTTGAGTCCCAGGGGTCGCACCGGGGAGCTGTTTTTT,CASSLSPRGRTGELFF